These 12 T cell receptor beta chains were all obtained from the same sample, sequenced in a study of OX40 agonist ivuxolimab in advanced cancers. The table came from immunoSEQ multiplex PCR; TCRdb's copy has only in-frame clones and leaves some out. In the table there are 22,000 or so clones, 84% of which are singletons. The sample here was CD4+ or CD8+ T cells sorted from blood, taken in a trial of the OX40 agonist ivuxolimab. Receptors originate from an adult with an advanced solid tumor such as melanoma, head and neck, liver or kidney cancer.

V is TRBV6-5 and J is TRBJ2-7, with 10 bases lining up with TRBD1. CDR3 length equals 13 residues. Germline CDR1 is MNHEY and CDR2 is SVGAGI. Trimming at V came to 9 bases and at J to 5 bases, leaving 7 bases not matched to a gene. Here the CDR3 reads CASRQGASNEQYF. The CDR3 DNA follows: TGTGCCAGTCGACAGGGGGCGTCCAACGAGCAGTACTTC.

The chain couples TRBV27 to TRBJ2-7; 13 bases align to TRBD2. The CDR3 extends over 15 amino acids. After removal of 2 bases from V and 5 bases from J, the junction contained 3 bases not matched to a gene. Germline values: CDR1 MNHEY, CDR2 SMNVEV (reference sequence). The CDR3 region is CASSLGLAGVNEQYF. The CDR3 nucleotides read TGTGCCAGCAGTTTAGGACTAGCGGGAGTCAACGAGCAGTACTTC.

The V and J genes are TRBV29-1 and TRBJ2-1, with TRBD1 matching 10 bases. The CDR3 sequence is 17 residues long. Germline CDR1 is SQVTM and CDR2 is ANQGSEA. Germline trimming cut 8 bases from V and 0 bases from J; bases unmatched to any gene: 13. The CDR3, as DNA: TGCAGCTTCTCCGGGACAGGGGCCCTAAGCTCCTACAATGAGCAGTTCTTC. Its protein product is CSFSGTGALSSYNEQFF.

The V and J genes are TRBV7-3 and TRBJ2-3; 7 nucleotides match TRBD2. Germline V gene lookup returns CDR1 SGHTA and CDR2 FQGTGA. The ends lost 1 base at V and 2 bases at J; junction bases unmatched: 3. The CDR3 extends over 15 amino acids. CDR3 sequence: CASSLRAGPTDTQYF. The CDR3 nucleotides read TGTGCCAGCAGCTTAAGAGCGGGGCCCACAGATACGCAGTATTTT.

The chain links TRBV5-1 to TRBJ2-1; 10 bases agree with TRBD2. Germline-derived CDR1 and CDR2 are SGHRS and YFSETQ. J gave up 6 bases and V 2 bases, and 5 bases lay outside the gene matches. CDR3 length: 15 amino acids. The CDR3: CASSFLAGASNEQFF. Here the CDR3 DNA reads TGCGCCAGCAGCTTTCTAGCGGGAGCAAGCAATGAGCAGTTCTTC.

The rearrangement links TRBV4-1 to TRBJ1-2; 7 bases agree with TRBD1. The J segment lost 7 bases and the V segment lost 0 bases, leaving 11 bases of the junction unmatched. The CDR3 sequence is 16 residues long. CDR1 and CDR2 from the germline V gene are MGHRA and YSYEKL. The DNA of the CDR3 is TGCGCCAGCAGCCAAGAAGGGACAGAGCTCACAAGTGGCTACACCTTC. Amino acid sequence: CASSQEGTELTSGYTF.

The chain uses TRBV19 and TRBJ2-7; 7 nucleotides align to TRBD1. The germline V gene encodes CDR1 LNHDA and CDR2 SQIVND (reference sequence). Trimming removed 6 bases from V and 3 bases from J; junction bases left unmatched: 8. The CDR3 length is 14 residues. DNA for the CDR3: TGTGCCAGTAGGGGGACAGAGAACAACTACGAGCAGTACTTC. It codes for CASRGTENNYEQYF.

This rearrangement joins TRBV2 to TRBJ2-6; D remains unclear. The CDR3 contains 15 residues. V gave up 7 bases and J gave up 4 bases, with 14 bases separating them. Per germline, CDR1 SNHLY and CDR2 FYNNEI. The CDR3 sequence: CASNRGLQGANVLTF. The CDR3 DNA is TGTGCCAGCAATCGTGGGCTCCAAGGGGCCAACGTCCTGACTTTC.

The genes are TRBV2 and TRBJ1-2, with a weak D call TRBD1 (5 bases). CDR1 SNHLY and CDR2 FYNNEI come from the germline V gene. The length of the CDR3 is 13 residues. Trimming took off 6 bases at V and 6 bases at J, with 14 bases between the two ends. The CDR3, as DNA: TGTGCCAGCAGAGAGGACAAGAGGGATGGCTACACCTTC. Residues: CASREDKRDGYTF.

The rearrangement joins TRBV12-5 to TRBJ2-5; possible D gene TRBD2, 5 bases. The J call may be in error: the DNA end matches TRBJ2-7 better. Germline V CDR1 and CDR2: LGHNT, FRNRAP. The CDR3 length is 12 residues. CDR3 amino acids: CASGFEGYEQYF. CDR3 nucleotide sequence: TGTGCTAGTGGTTTCGAGGGTTACGAGCAGTACTTC.

The rearrangement joins TRBV11-2 to TRBJ2-1; no clear D gene. Germline CDR1 is SGHAT and CDR2 is FQNNGV. Trimming stripped 11 bases from V and 6 bases from J, with 20 bases between. The CDR3 length is 14 residues. The CDR3 DNA reads as TGTGCCGCCGGACGATCGATGGGCTCCAATGAGCAGTTCTTC. Translated, it gives CAAGRSMGSNEQFF.

This clone occurred a few times. This chain links TRBV11-1 with TRBJ1-6; 9 positions match TRBD1. Trimming cost V 1 base and J 7 bases; bases outside gene matches: 2. From germline, CDR1 is SGHAT and CDR2 FQDESV (reference sequence). The CDR3 extends over 15 amino acids. For the CDR3, the DNA is TGTGCCAGCAGCTTAGGGACAGGGGAAAATTCACCCCTCCACTTT. Protein: CASSLGTGENSPLHF.